This TCR beta chain originates from a study of human T cells and chemical hapten exposure. Ten or more counts support this clonotype. The antigen is unknown. Per the authors' pipeline: Individual samples carried between about 23,224 and 750,000 TCRs, with 95,638 as the median. TCRdb reprocessed the RACE reads with MiXCR, giving one entry per CDR3 protein. For this entry, the V and J calls and clone size follow TCRdb and not the study's own pipeline. This table holds about 68,000 distinct CDR3 sequences, approximately 9.9% found once. The time point: pre-sensitization, week 0. The treatment is: therapeutic diphenylcyclopropenone sensitization with weekly scalp DPC. Staff drew blood before applying each patch test. Study-level points and caveats: PT1 expanded TCR counts and patch test score were linked, and their correlation was positive. DPC sensitization did not alter TCRs above 1 in 1000 frequency.

The TCR originated in a woman aged 45 to 65 with alopecia areata. Some clones in this sample may be carry-over from other donors' samples. The source material was whole blood, sampled in connection with sensitization to the hapten diphenylcyclopropenone (DPC).

The CDR3 loop reads CASSQVRTTNEKLFF. CDR3 sequence (DNA): TGTGCCAGCAGCCAAGTCAGGACAACTAATGAAAAACTGTTTTTT. J is TRBJ1-4 and V is TRBV4-2; D unresolved. This CDR3 comprises 15 residues. CDR1 is LGHNA and CDR2 is YNFKEQ in the germline V gene. Trimming removed 1 base from V and 0 bases from J, with 6 bases in between.